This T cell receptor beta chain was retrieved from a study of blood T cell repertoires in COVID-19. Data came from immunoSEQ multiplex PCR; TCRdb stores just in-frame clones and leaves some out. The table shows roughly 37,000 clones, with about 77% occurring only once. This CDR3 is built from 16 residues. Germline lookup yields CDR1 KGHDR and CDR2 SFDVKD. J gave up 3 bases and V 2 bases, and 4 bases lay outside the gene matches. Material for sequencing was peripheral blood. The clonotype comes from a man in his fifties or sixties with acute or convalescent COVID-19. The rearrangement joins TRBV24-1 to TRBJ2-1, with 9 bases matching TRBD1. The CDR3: CATSDSGQGFYNEQFF. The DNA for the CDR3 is TGTGCCACCAGTGATTCGGGACAGGGTTTCTACAATGAGCAGTTCTTC.